The clone carrying this T cell receptor (beta chain) ranks as medium-sized (0.01 to 0.1%). What it binds is unknown. The CDR3 runs to 14 residues. V lost 1 base to trimming and J lost 4 bases, with 8 bases between them. Germline V gives CDR1 SEHNR, CDR2 FQNEAQ (reference sequence). Mismatch repair deficiency was confirmed in all patients, by PCR or immunohistochemistry. TCRs were sequenced from three patients responding to pembrolizumab. The data are from a study of PD-1 blockade in mismatch repair-deficient tumors. Data came from immunoSEQ multiplex PCR; TCRdb stores just in-frame clones and leaves some out. The sample records roughly 70,000 clones, around 73% being singletons. Study outcomes and limitations: After pembrolizumab, tumor-resident clones rose rapidly, then generally contracted before radiologic responses.

The sequence was obtained from an adult with mismatch repair-deficient cancer. The sequences come from peripheral blood, collected 2 weeks after starting pembrolizumab. V is TRBV7-9 and J is TRBJ1-5; D uncertain. DNA of the CDR3: TGTGCCAGCAGCTTAGGGATTGGTAATCAGCCCCAGCATTTT. Its protein product is CASSLGIGNQPQHF.